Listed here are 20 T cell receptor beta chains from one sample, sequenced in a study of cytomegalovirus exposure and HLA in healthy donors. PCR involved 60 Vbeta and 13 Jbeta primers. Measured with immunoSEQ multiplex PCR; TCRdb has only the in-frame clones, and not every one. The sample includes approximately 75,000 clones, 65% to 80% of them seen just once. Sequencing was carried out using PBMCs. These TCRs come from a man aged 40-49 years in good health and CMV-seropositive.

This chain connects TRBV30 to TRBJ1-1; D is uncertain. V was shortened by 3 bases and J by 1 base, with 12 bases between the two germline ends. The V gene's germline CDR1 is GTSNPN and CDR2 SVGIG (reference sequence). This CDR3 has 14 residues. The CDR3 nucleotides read TGTGCCTGGAGCCGATCACACACGAACACTGAAGCTTTCTTT. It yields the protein CAWSRSHTNTEAFF.

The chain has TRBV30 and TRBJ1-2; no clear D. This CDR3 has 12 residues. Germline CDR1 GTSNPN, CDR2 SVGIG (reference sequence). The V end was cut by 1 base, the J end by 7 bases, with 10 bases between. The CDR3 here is CAWSGIRTGYTF. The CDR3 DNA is TGTGCCTGGAGTGGTATCAGAACTGGCTACACCTTC.

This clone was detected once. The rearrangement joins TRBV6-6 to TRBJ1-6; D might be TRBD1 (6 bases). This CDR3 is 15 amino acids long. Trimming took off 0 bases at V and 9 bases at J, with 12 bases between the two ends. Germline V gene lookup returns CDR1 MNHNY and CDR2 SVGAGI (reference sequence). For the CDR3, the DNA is TGTGCCAGCAGTTACTCGGCAGGGGTGGGTTCACCCCTCCACTTT. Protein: CASSYSAGVGSPLHF.

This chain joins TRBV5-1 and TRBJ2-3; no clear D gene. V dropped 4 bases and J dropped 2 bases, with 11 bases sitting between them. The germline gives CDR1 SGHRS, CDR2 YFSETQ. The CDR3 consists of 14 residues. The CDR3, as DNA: TGCGCCAGCAGCACCGGAGACTTCACAGATACGCAGTATTTT. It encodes CASSTGDFTDTQYF.

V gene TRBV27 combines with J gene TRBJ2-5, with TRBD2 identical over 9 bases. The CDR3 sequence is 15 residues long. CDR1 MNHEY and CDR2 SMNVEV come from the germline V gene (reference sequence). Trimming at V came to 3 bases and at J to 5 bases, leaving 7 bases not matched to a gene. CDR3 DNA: TGTGCCAGCAGTTTCTTCTCTAGCGGGGTGGAGACCCAGTACTTC. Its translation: CASSFFSSGVETQYF.

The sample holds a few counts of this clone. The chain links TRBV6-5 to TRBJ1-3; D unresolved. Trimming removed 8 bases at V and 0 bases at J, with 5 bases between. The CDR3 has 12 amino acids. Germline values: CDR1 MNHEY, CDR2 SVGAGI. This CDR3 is CASRSSGNTIYF. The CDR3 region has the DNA TGTGCCAGCCGGAGCTCTGGAAACACCATATATTTT.

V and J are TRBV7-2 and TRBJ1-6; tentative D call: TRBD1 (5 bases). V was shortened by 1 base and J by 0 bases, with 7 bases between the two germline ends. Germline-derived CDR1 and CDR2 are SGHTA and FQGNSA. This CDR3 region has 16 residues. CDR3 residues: CASSLGGGSYNSPLHF. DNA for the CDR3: TGTGCCAGCAGCTTAGGGGGGGGCTCCTATAATTCACCCCTCCACTTT.

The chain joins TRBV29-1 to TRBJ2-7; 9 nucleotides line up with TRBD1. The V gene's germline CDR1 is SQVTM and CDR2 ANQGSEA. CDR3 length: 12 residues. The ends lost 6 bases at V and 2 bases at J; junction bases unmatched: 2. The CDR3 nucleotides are TGCAGCGTCCGACAGGGGGCCTACGAGCAGTACTTC. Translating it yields CSVRQGAYEQYF.

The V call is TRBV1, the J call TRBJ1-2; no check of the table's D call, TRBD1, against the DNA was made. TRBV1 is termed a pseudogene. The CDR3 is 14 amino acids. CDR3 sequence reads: CTSSQVLQGDGYTF. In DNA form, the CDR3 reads TGCACCAGCAGCCAAGTCTTACAGGGAGATGGCTACACCTTC.

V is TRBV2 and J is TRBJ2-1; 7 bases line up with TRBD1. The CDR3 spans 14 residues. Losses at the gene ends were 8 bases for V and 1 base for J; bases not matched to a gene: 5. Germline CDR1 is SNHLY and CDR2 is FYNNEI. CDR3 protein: CASGLGQSYNEQFF. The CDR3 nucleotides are TGTGCCAGCGGCTTGGGACAGTCCTACAATGAGCAGTTCTTC.

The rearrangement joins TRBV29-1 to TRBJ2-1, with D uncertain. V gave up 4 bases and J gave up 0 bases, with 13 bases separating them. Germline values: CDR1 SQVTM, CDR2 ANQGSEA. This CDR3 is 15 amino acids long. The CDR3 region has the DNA TGCAGCGTTGGTTCGGGTCAGAGCTCCTACAATGAGCAGTTCTTC. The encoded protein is CSVGSGQSSYNEQFF.

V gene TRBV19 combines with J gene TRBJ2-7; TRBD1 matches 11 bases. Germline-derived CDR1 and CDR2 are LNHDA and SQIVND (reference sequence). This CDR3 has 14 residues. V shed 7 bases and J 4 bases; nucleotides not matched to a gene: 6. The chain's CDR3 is CASTVGTGGYEQYF. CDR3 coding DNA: TGTGCCAGTACCGTAGGGACAGGGGGATACGAGCAGTACTTC.

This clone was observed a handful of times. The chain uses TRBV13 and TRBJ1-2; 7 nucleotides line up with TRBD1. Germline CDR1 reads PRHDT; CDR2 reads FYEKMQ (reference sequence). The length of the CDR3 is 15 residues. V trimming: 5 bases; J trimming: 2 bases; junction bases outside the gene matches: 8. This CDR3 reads CASSATGIPNYGYTF. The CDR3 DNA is TGTGCCAGCAGCGCGACAGGGATCCCCAACTATGGCTACACCTTC.

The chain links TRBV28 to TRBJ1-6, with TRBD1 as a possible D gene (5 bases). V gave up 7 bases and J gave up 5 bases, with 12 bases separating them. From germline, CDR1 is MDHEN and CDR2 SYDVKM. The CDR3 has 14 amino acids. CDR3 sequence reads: CASITGGNNSPLHF. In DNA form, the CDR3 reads TGTGCCAGCATAACCGGGGGGAATAATTCACCCCTCCACTTT.

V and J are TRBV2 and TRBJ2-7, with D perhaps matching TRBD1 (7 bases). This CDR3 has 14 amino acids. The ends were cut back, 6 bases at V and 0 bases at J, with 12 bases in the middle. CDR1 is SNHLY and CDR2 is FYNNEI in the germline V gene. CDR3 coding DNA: TGTGCCAGCAGCGGGCGGGACAGCTCCTACGAGCAGTACTTC. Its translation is CASSGRDSSYEQYF.

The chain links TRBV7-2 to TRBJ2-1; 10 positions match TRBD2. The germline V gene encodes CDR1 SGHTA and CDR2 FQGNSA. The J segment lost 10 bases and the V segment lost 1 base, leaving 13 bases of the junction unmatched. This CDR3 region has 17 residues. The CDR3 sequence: CASSLGTGLAGAEEQFF. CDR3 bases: TGTGCCAGCAGCTTAGGAACTGGGCTAGCGGGGGCAGAGGAGCAGTTCTTC. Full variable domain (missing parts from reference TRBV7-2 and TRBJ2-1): GAGVSQSPSNKVTEKGKDVELRCDPISGHTALYWYRQSLGQGLEFLIYFQGNSAPDKSGLPSDRFSAERTGGSVSTLTIQRTQQEDSAVYLCASSLGTGLAGAEEQFFGPGTRLTVL.

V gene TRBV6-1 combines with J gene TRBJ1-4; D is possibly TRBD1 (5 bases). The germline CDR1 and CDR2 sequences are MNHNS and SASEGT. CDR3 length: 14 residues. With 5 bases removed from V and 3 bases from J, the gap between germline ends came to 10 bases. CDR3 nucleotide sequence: TGTGCCAGCAGTCAGGGTCGGGCTAATGAAAAACTGTTTTTT. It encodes CASSQGRANEKLFF.

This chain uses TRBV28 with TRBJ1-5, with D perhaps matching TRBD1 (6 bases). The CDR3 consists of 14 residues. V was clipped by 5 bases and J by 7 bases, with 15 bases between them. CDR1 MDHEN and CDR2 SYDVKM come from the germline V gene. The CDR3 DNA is TGTGCCAGCAGTCCCGCCCGGACAGCGCAGCCCCAGCATTTT. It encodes CASSPARTAQPQHF.

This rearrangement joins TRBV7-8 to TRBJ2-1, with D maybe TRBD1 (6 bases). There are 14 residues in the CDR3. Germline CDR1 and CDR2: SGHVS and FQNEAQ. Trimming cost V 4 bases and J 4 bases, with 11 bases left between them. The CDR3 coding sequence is TGTGCCAGCAGCTCCGAACAGGGATACAATGAGCAGTTCTTC. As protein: CASSSEQGYNEQFF.

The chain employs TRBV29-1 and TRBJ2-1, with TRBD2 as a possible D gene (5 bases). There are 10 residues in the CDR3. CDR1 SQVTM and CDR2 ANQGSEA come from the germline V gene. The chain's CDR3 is CTAGDNEQFF. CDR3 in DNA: TGCACCGCCGGGGACAATGAGCAGTTCTTC.